This T cell receptor (beta chain) was sequenced for a study of beta chain features in type 1 diabetes. Of the isolated RNA, all was reverse transcribed, and so the sequenced material was expressed TCRB transcripts. Libraries were prepared by immunoSEQ multiplex PCR; TCRdb keeps only in-frame clonotypes and omits some of them. This sample has 300,000 or so clones, with approximately 12% found just once. Worth noting for this clone: Its matching antigen is unknown.

Study findings and constraints: Among all four CD4+ subsets, Type 1 diabetes patients had TCRB CDR3s that were moderately but significantly shorter.

The authors took one heparinised blood draw, averaging approximately 120 mL, from each donor. Sorted cells reached over 95% purity in every population. The CDR3 is 17 residues long. Germline CDR1 is SGHRS and CDR2 is YFSETQ. V gave up 0 bases and J gave up 4 bases; unmatched junction bases: 7. This clonotype was sampled from a woman younger than 30 with type 1 diabetes. This rearrangement joins TRBV5-1 to TRBJ2-1; TRBD1 aligns across 10 bases. Sequencing input: naive CD4+ T cells from blood. CDR3 sequence: CASSLGTGGLRYNEQFF. The CDR3 coding sequence is TGCGCCAGCAGCTTGGGGACAGGGGGGTTGAGGTACAATGAGCAGTTCTTC.